This record covers a single TCR beta chain. This clone has a single count. What antigen it recognizes has not been identified. No base quality values were provided; no much bigger clone lies one nucleotide off. Distinct nucleotide sequences in the sample also encode this CDR3. The donors were healthy, HIV-negative adults with no recently reported acute infections or vaccinations. All donors were Caucasian adults living in Nashville, Tennessee, USA. CD8 memory samples consisted of magnetically selected CD45RO+ cells combined with CCR7-negative CD45RA+ effector memory (TemRA) cells. Blood was obtained by leukapheresis, after which PBMCs were separated by Ficoll-Histopaque density gradient centrifugation and cryopreserved in liquid nitrogen vapor phase. Analytical flow cytometry was used to check the purity and quantity of every magnetically sorted T cell population. Each sorted fraction had its genomic DNA isolated and then quantified by UV absorbance on a Nanodrop 2000c.

V is cut by 5 bases and J by 1 base, and the space between the germline ends is 11 bases. Including cysteine and phenylalanine, the CDR3 has 14 amino acids. Only CDR3 DNA remains: 42 bases, in frame from the first base. Looking up the germline V gene yields CDR1 SGHTA and CDR2 FQGNSA. Using the deep immunoSEQ assay, multiplex PCR amplified TCR CDR3 regions from genomic DNA. For each cell subset, the extracted genomic DNA was distributed evenly across all wells of several immunoSEQ 96-well plates, and each plate served as one replicate. For sorted subsets, roughly 200 ng of genomic DNA, equivalent to some 30,000 T cell genomes, went into each replicate PCR. Purified libraries were measured with a Qubit 3.0 fluorometer, size-checked on a Bioanalyzer 2100, and measured again with the KAPA Library Quantification kit. Every immunoSEQ 96-well plate was sequenced on a dedicated single-read 150-cycle Illumina NextSeq 550 flow cell. For the original study's pipeline: Because the immunoSEQ output included only junctional sequences and no quality scores, the filtering could not be the same as the filtering used for full-length reads. Sequences were annotated with PyIR, a Python wrapper for IgBLAST v1.9, using IMGT germline references to assign V/J genes and CDR3. Reads were filtered out if the reads had weak V/J assignments (E-value above 1e-6), no CDR3, stop codons, out-of-frame junctions, or ambiguous translated residues. V3J clonotypes were defined as sequences sharing an identical inferred V gene, J gene, and CDR3 amino acid sequence. Percentage overlap between repertoires was computed as shared unique clonotypes divided by the size of the smaller repertoire. Richness of each repertoire was evaluated using RTK rarefaction, the Chao1 estimator, and Recon v2.1 estimates of unobserved clonotypes. Generation probabilities were computed with OLGA for all TCRbeta clonotypes obtained by the gDNA method from a handful of donors. The clones in this table, taken by TCRdb from immuneACCESS, are in-frame only. Not every clone is retained; where verified, under half of the shortfall comes from an unresolved V gene, and the cause of the rest is unknown. Clone size and V and J calls were adopted from that table, with D and trimming inferred from the DNA. The sample data list roughly 720,000 clones, and about 90% of these were observed just once. The ten largest clonotypes hold 34% of the sample.

These data are taken from a study of shared clonotypes between healthy human individuals (dated by TCRdb to the early 2020s). For context, the study as a whole: The cohort comprised a couple of women and a few men aged 18 to 49 years. Per donor, three plates each were used for CD4 naive and CD4 memory, two for CD8 naive, and one for CD8 memory. To estimate repertoire size and how much clonotype sharing occurs between individuals, the study deeply sequenced the blood TCR repertoires of five or six healthy adults. Libraries were prepared and TCR repertoires were sequenced by different laboratories using diverse techniques, in order to increase sequencing depth and limit assay-specific biases. Each donor's leukapheresis produced roughly between roughly 0.9 and 8.9 billion PBMCs. The paper's findings and limits, for the study overall: The small number of donors limited the genetic and exposure-history diversity represented. Naive subsets generally had larger estimated clonotype richness than memory subsets. Pairwise subsampling led to the expectation that sequencing depth would affect the degree of clonotype sharing among donors. Only blood was sampled, and tissue TCR repertoires likely differ from those in blood. When a handful of donors were compared, the shared fraction of clonotypes was about 5.2% for naive CD4, over 3% for naive CD8, 2.3% for memory CD4, and 0.35% to 0.5% for memory CD8. Higher generation probabilities were observed for clonotypes shared by all four sorted-subset donors than for non-shared clonotypes. Rarefaction of sorted-subset datasets indicated incomplete sequencing despite the large sequencing depth.

The sample was memory CD8+ T cells from PBMCs. This specimen's cell subset or site label, per the study, means: CD45RO+ cells pooled with CCR7-negative TemRA cells. The rearrangement combines TRBV7-2 with TRBJ1-1; no confident D gene assignment can be made. This TCR was sampled from a man aged 18 to 30 in good health. Some clones in this sample may be carry-over from other donors' samples. The CDR3: CASSSRTGNTEAFF. The DNA sequence is as follows: TGTGCCAGCAGCAGCAGGACGGGGAACACTGAAGCTTTCTTT.